This entry features one T cell receptor (beta chain) sequence. The data originate from a study of blood T cell repertoires in COVID-19. Study overall: Acute and convalescent COVID-19 samples came from the United States, Italy and Spain.

Some clones are missing from TCRdb's copy, which holds only in-frame ones; the method was immunoSEQ multiplex PCR. The sample lists approximately 230,000 clones, around 88% occurring once. The CDR3 contains 14 residues. CDR1 and CDR2 from the germline V gene are SGHRS and YFSETQ. V lost 3 bases and J lost 5, with 11 bases in between. The rearrangement joins TRBV5-1 to TRBJ2-2; perhaps TRBD2 as D (6 bases). The receptor comes from a woman aged 45-65 years with acute COVID-19. Sequencing was carried out using PBMCs or T cells enriched from blood (not recorded which). CDR3 DNA: TGCGCCAGCAGCTCGCTCCGGGAGACCGGGGAGCTGTTTTTT. Translating it yields CASSSLRETGELFF.